The T cell receptor beta chain described here comes from a study of blood T cells in healthy people across ages. Study-level points and caveats: The recorded TCR beta diversity per million T cells decreased in a roughly linear manner with age. Long-lived donors exceeded aged donors in naive CD4+ cells and diversity.

PCR was performed a second time for about 6 to 11 cycles using a sample-barcoded 5' primer and a J-beta primer mix. Every molecule of cDNA carried a tag from a template-switch adaptor with 12 random nucleotides. From the 5' RACE reads, TCRdb called clonotypes with MiXCR, one entry per CDR3 protein. The table has some 1.5 million distinct CDR3 sequences, about 45% seen once. Whenever a sample was processed, at least 7 million PBMCs were isolated. About this clonotype itself: Its cognate antigen is unknown. At one of its ends the junction is not consistent with the germline gene, which may arise from a read error.

The clonotype originates from a woman between 18 and 29 years old in good health. The sample was blood.

CDR3 protein: CAGSDRYANYGYTF. The CDR3 bases are TGTGCCGGCAGTGACAGATACGCTAACTATGGCTACACCTTC. The rearrangement links TRBV25-1 to TRBJ1-2; possible D gene TRBD1, 5 bases. Germline CDR1 and CDR2: MGHDK and SYGVNS. CDR3 length: 14 residues.